This record covers a single T cell receptor (beta chain). As processed by the authors: Cell counts per sample came from amplifying reference gene primers. Produced via immunoSEQ multiplex PCR; TCRdb's table is partial and in-frame only. V, J and clone size are taken as reported in that table, and D and trimming were inferred from the DNA itself. Of around 60,000 clones listed, roughly 92% are singletons. The data derive from a study of blood T cell repertoires in COVID-19. At the level of the study: Italy, Spain and the United States were the sources of the convalescent and acute COVID-19 samples. In each case, the material was cDNA or gDNA derived from T cells, B-cell-depleted T cells, or PBMCs.

This CDR3 comprises 14 residues. With 8 bases removed from V and 0 bases from J, the gap between germline ends came to 10 bases. Germline CDR1 reads SNHLY; CDR2 reads FYNNEI. The V gene is TRBV2, the J gene TRBJ2-2; D is undetermined. The TCR sequence derives from a man aged 45-60 years with active COVID-19. Sample: peripheral blood. The CDR3 sequence is CASSAATNTGELFF. CDR3 bases: TGTGCCAGCTCCGCGGCGACGAACACCGGGGAGCTGTTTTTT.